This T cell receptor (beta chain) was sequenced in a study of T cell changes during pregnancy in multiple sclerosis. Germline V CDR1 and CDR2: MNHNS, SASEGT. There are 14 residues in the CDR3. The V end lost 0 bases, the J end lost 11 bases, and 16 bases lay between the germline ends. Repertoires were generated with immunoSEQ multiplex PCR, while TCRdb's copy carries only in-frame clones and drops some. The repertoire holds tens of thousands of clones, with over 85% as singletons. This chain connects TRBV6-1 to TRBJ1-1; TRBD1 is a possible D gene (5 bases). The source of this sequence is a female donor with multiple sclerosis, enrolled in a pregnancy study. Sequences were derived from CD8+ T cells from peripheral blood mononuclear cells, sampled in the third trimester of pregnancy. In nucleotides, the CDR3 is TGTGCCAGCAGTGAAGCTAGCAGGGATCCCCAGGCTTTCTTT. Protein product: CASSEASRDPQAFF.